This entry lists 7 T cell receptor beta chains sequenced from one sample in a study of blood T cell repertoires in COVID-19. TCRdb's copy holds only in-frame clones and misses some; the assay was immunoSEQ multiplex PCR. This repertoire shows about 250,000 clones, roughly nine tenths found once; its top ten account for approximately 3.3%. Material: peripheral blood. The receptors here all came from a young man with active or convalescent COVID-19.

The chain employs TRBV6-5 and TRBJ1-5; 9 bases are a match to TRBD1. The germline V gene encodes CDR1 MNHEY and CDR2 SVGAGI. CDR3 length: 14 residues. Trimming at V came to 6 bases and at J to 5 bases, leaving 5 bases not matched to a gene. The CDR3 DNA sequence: TGTGCCAGCAGAGGTACAGGGGGCGATCAGCCCCAGCATTTT. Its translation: CASRGTGGDQPQHF.

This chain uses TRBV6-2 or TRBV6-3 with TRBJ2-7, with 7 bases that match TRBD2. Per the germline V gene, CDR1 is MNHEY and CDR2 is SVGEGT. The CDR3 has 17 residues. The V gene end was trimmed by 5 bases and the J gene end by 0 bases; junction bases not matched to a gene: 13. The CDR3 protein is CASSVPLSAGSSYEQYF. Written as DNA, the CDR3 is TGTGCCAGCAGTGTACCGTTATCAGCGGGAAGCTCCTACGAGCAGTACTTC.

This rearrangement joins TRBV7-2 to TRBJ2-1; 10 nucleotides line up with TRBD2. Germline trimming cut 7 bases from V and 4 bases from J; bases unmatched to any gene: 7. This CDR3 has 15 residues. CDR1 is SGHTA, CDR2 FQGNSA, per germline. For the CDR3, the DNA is TGTGCCAGCACCCCCCGGACTAGCGGTTACAATGAGCAGTTCTTC. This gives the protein CASTPRTSGYNEQFF.

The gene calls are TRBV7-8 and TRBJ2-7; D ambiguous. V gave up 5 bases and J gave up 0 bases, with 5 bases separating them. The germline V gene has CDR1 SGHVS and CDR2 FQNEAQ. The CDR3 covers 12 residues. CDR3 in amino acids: CASSVSSYEQYF. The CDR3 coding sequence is TGTGCCAGCAGCGTGAGCTCCTACGAGCAGTACTTC.

CDR3 DNA: TGTGCCAGCAGGGGGACTAGAGGGGGTCACGAGCAGTACTTC. It encodes CASRGTRGGHEQYF. V usage is TRBV2 and J usage is TRBJ2-7, with 8 bases aligning to TRBD2. CDR3 length equals 14 residues. Looked up from germline, CDR1 is SNHLY and CDR2 is FYNNEI. The J segment lost 5 bases and the V segment lost 6 bases, leaving 9 bases of the junction unmatched. The complete variable domain, with remaining parts taken from reference TRBV2 and TRBJ2-7, reads EPEVTQTPSHQVTQMGQEVILRCVPISNHLYFYWYRQILGQKVEFLVSFYNNEISEKSEIFDDQFSVERPDGSNFTLKIRSTKLEDSAMYFCASRGTRGGHEQYFGPGTRLTVT.

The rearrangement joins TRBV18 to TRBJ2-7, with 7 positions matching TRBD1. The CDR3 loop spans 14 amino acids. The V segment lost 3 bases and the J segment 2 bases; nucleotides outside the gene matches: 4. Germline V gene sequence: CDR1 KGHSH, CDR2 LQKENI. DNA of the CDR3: TGTGCCAGCTCACCCGGACAGGAGCCCTACGAGCAGTACTTC. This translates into CASSPGQEPYEQYF.

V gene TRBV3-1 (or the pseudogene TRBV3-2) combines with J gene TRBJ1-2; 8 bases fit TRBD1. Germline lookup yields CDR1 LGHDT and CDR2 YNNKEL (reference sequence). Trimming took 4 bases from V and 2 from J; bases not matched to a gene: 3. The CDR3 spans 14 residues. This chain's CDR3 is CASSLRDRNYGYTF. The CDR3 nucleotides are TGTGCCAGCAGCCTACGGGACAGGAACTATGGCTACACCTTC.